What follows are 5 T cell receptor beta chains derived from one specimen sequenced in a study of naive and memory T cell subsets. The beta constant-region primer was an equimolar mix of two oligonucleotides covering TRBC1 and TRBC2. Nested alpha and beta constant-region primers with the SP2 primer drove four PCR rounds on ligated cDNA. TCRdb passed the UMI-ligation and nested PCR reads through MiXCR, listing each CDR3 protein once. The sample gives about 90,000 distinct CDR3 sequences, approximately 10% of which show up once; 0.13% is in the top ten. The antigens for these receptors are not known. Study-wide results and caveats: Naive repertoires, especially CD8, held a few larger clonotypes, possibly memory cells re-expressing CD45RA.

The sample consisted of naive CD4+ T cells from blood. The receptors originated from a human donor in good health.

This clonotype was seen only a few times. Without the conserved terminal phenylalanine or tryptophan, this CDR3 likely stems from a read error. The DNA is left out, because the CDR3 cannot be placed on it with certainty; the CDR3 is given as TCRdb lists it. The CDR3 spells CATSDFPDRILEP. The chain carries TRBV24-1 and TRBJ2-7; the D call in the table, TRBD1, was not verified against the DNA. The CDR3 is 13 amino acids long, termini counted. CDR1 KGHDR and CDR2 SFDVKD come from the germline V gene.

The J gene is TRBJ1-1, the V gene TRBV12-3 or TRBV12-4; TRBD1 matches 7 bases. The CDR3 runs 11 residues. With 5 bases clipped from V and 12 bases from J, the junction kept 6 bases outside the gene matches. The CDR3 DNA reads as TGTGCCAGCAGTCAGGGGGTCGGAACTTTCTTT. Translation gives CASSQGVGTFF.

This clonotype was observed a handful of times. V is TRBV12-3 or TRBV12-4 and J is TRBJ1-1; D remains unclear. The CDR3 extends over 14 amino acids. Trimming shortened V by 3 bases and J by 3 bases, and 11 bases separated the two germline ends. The CDR3 DNA follows: TGTGCCAGCAGTTTTGCTGATTCTTACACTGAAGCTTTCTTT. This codes for CASSFADSYTEAFF.

The rearrangement links TRBV9 to TRBJ2-2; TRBD1 agrees at 10 bases. The CDR3 runs to 15 residues. V shed 2 bases and J 3 bases; nucleotides not matched to a gene: 1. Germline CDR1 reads SGDLS; CDR2 reads YYNGEE. CDR3 in DNA: TGTGCCAGCAGCGTTGGGACAGGGGACACCGGGGAGCTGTTTTTT. Translated, it gives CASSVGTGDTGELFF.

This chain links TRBV7-3 with TRBJ2-5; D is uncertain. Germline CDR1 is SGHTA and CDR2 is FQGTGA. The CDR3 is made up of 14 amino acids. The V end lost 0 bases, the J end lost 4 bases, and 9 bases lay between the germline ends. The CDR3 protein is CASSLTSWGETQYF. The DNA of the CDR3 is TGTGCCAGCAGCTTAACAAGCTGGGGAGAGACCCAGTACTTC.